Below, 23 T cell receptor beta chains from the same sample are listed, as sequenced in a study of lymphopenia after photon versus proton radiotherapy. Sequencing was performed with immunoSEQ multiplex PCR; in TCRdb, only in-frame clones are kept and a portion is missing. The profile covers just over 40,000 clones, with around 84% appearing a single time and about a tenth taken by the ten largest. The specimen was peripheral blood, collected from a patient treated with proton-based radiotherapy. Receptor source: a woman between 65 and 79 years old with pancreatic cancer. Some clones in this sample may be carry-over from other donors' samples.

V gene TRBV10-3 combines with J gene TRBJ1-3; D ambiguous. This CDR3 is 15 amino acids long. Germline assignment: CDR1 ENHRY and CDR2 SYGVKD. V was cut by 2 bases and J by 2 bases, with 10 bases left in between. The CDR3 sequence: CAISEEGFTGNTIYF. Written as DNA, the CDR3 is TGTGCCATCAGTGAGGAGGGATTCACTGGAAACACCATATATTTT.

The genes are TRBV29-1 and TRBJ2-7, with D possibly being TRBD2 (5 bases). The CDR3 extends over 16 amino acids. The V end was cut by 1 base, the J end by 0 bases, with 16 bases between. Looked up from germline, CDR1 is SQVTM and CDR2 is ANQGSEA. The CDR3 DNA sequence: TGCAGCGTTGAAGGAGGGTTAGACGGCAGCTCCTACGAGCAGTACTTC. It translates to CSVEGGLDGSSYEQYF.

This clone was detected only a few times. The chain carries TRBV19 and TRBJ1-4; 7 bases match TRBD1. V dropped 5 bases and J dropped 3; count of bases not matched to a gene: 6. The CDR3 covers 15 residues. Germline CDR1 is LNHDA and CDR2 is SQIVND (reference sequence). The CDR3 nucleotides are TGTGCCAGTAGTCCCCGGGGACAGCCTAATGAAAAACTGTTTTTT. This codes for CASSPRGQPNEKLFF. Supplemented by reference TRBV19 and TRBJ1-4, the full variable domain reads DGGITQSPKYLFRKEGQNVTLSCEQNLNHDAMYWYRQDPGQGLRLIYYSQIVNDFQKGDIAEGYSVSREKKESFPLTVTSAQKNPTAFYLCASSPRGQPNEKLFFGSGTQLSVL.

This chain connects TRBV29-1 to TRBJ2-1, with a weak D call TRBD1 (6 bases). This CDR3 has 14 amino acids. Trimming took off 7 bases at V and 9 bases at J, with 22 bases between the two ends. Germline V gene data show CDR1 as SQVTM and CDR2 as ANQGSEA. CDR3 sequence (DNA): TGCAGCGCTCCAAGGGGACAAGGCAATGGTGAGCAGTTCTTC. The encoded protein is CSAPRGQGNGEQFF.

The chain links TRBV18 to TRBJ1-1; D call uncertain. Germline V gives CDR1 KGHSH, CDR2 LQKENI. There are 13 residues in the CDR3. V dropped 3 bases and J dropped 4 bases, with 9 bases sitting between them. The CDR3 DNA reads TGTGCCAGCTCACCCTCCTGGGGCACTGAAGCTTTCTTT. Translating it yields CASSPSWGTEAFF.

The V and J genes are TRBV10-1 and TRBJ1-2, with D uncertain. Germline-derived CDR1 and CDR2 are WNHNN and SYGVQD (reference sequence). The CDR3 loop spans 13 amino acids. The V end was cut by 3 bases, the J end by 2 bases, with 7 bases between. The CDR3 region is CASSDNRNYGYTF. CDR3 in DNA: TGCGCCAGCAGTGATAACAGAAACTATGGCTACACCTTC.

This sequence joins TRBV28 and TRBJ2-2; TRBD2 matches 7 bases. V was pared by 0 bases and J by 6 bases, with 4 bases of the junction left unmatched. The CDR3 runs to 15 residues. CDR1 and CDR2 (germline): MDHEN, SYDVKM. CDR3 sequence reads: CASSLWGDYSGELFF. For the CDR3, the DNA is TGTGCCAGCAGTTTATGGGGGGACTACTCCGGGGAGCTGTTTTTT.

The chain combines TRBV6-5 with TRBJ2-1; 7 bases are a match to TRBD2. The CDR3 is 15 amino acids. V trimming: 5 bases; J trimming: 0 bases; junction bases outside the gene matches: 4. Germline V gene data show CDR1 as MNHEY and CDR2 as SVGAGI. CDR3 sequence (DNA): TGTGCCAGCAGTCGGAGGGACTACTCCTACAATGAGCAGTTCTTC. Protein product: CASSRRDYSYNEQFF.

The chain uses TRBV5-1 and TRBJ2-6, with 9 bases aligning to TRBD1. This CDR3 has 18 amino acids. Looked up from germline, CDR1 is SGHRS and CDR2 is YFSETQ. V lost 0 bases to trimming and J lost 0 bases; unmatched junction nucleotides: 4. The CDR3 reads CASSLDGTGNSGANVLTF. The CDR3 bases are TGCGCCAGCAGCTTGGATGGGACAGGGAACTCTGGGGCCAACGTCCTGACTTTC.

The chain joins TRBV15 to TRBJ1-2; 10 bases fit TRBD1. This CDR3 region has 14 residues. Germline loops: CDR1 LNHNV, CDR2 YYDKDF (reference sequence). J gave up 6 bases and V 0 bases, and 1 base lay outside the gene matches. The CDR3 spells CATSRDGQGDGYTF. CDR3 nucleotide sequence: TGTGCCACCAGCAGAGATGGACAGGGGGATGGCTACACCTTC. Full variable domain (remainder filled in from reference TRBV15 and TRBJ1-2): DAMVIQNPRYQVTQFGKPVTLSCSQTLNHNVMYWYQQKSSQAPKLLFHYYDKDFNNEADTPDNFQSRRPNTSFCFLDIRSPGLGDTAMYLCATSRDGQGDGYTFGSGTRLTVV.

For the CDR3, the DNA is TGTGCCAGCAGGTACAGCGATACGCAGTATTTT. This sequence encodes CASRYSDTQYF. V is TRBV2 and J is TRBJ2-3, with no clear D. Trimming removed 6 bases at V and 6 bases at J, with 7 bases between. The CDR3 extends over 11 amino acids. Germline lookup yields CDR1 SNHLY and CDR2 FYNNEI.

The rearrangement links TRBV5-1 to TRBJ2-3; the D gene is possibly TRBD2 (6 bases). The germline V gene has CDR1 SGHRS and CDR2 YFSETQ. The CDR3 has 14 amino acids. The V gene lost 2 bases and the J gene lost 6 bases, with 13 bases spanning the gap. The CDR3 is CASSFGIAGDTQYF. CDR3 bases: TGCGCCAGCAGCTTCGGGATCGCGGGGGATACGCAGTATTTT.

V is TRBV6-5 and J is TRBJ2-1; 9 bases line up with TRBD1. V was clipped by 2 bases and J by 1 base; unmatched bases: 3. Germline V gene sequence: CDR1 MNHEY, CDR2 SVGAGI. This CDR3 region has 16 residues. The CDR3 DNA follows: TGTGCCAGCAGTTACGGCGACAGGGGGTCCTACAATGAGCAGTTCTTC. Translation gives CASSYGDRGSYNEQFF.

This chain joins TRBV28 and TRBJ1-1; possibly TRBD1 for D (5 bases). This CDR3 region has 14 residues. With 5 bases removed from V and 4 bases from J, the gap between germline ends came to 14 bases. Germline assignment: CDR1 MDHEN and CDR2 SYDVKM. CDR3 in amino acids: CASSPRGEFTEAFF. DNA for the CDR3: TGTGCCAGCAGTCCGCGGGGGGAGTTCACTGAAGCTTTCTTT.

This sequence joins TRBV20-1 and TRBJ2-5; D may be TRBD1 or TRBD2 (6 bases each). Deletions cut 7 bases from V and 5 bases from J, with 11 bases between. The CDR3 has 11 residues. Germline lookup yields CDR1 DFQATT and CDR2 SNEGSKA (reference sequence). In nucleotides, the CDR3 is TGCAGTGGGGGGGCCCAGGAGACCCAGTACTTC. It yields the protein CSGGAQETQYF.

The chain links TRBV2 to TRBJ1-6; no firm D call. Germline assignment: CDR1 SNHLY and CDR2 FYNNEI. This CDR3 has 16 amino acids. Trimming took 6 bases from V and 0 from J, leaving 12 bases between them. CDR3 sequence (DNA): TGTGCCAGCAGCCTCGGAGGAAGCTCCTATAATTCACCCCTCCACTTT. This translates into CASSLGGSSYNSPLHF.

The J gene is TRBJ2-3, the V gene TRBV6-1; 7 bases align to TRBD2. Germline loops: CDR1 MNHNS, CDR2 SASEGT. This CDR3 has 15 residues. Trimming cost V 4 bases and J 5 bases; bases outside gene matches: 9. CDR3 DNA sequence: TGTGCCAGCAGTGGGTCGGGAGGACGGGTAGATACGCAGTATTTT. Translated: CASSGSGGRVDTQYF.

The CDR3 here is CAWRAPLDSPSEQYF. CDR3 DNA: TGTGCCTGGAGGGCCCCCTTGGACTCGCCTTCCGAGCAGTACTTC. The rearrangement uses TRBV30 and TRBJ2-7; weak D call: TRBD2 (5 bases). The length of the CDR3 is 15 residues. V was cut by 3 bases and J by 6 bases, with 21 bases left in between. Germline V gives CDR1 GTSNPN, CDR2 SVGIG (reference sequence).

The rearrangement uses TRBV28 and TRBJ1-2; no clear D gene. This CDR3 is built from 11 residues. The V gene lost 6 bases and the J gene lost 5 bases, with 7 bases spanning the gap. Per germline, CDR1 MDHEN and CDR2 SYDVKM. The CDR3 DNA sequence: TGTGCCAGCAGCGACACTTATGGCTACACCTTC. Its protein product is CASSDTYGYTF.

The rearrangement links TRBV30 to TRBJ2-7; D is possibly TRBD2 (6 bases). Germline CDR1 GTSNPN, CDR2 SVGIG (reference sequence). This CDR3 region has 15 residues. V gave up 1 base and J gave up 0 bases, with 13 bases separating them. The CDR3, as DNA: TGTGCCTGGAGTGGCGGGACGGGATCCTCCTACGAGCAGTACTTC. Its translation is CAWSGGTGSSYEQYF. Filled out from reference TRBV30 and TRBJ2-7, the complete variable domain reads SQTIHQWPATLVQPVGSPLSLECTVEGTSNPNLYWYRQAAGRGLQLLFYSVGIGQISSEVPQNLSASRPQDRQFILSSKKLLLSDSGFYLCAWSGGTGSSYEQYFGPGTRLTVT.

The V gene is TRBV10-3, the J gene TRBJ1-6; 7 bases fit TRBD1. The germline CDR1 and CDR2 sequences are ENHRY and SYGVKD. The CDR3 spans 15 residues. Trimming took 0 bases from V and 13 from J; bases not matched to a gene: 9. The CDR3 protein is CAISESPGQKGPLHF. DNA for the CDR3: TGTGCCATCAGTGAGTCGCCGGGACAGAAGGGTCCCCTCCACTTT.

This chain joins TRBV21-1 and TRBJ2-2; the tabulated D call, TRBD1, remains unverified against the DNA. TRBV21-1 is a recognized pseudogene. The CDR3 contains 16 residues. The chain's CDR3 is CASNPRGTTNTGELFF. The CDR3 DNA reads TGTGCCAGCAATCCTAGGGGGACGACGAACACCGGGGAGCTGTTTTTT.

The CDR3 bases are TGTGCCAGCAGCAACGGCGCGCGACACACCGAAGAGACCCAGTACTTC. It codes for CASSNGARHTEETQYF. The gene calls are TRBV11-2 and TRBJ2-5, with no clear D. The V gene's germline CDR1 is SGHAT and CDR2 FQNNGV. Trimming left V 5 bases short and J 3 bases short, with 19 bases between. CDR3 length: 16 residues.